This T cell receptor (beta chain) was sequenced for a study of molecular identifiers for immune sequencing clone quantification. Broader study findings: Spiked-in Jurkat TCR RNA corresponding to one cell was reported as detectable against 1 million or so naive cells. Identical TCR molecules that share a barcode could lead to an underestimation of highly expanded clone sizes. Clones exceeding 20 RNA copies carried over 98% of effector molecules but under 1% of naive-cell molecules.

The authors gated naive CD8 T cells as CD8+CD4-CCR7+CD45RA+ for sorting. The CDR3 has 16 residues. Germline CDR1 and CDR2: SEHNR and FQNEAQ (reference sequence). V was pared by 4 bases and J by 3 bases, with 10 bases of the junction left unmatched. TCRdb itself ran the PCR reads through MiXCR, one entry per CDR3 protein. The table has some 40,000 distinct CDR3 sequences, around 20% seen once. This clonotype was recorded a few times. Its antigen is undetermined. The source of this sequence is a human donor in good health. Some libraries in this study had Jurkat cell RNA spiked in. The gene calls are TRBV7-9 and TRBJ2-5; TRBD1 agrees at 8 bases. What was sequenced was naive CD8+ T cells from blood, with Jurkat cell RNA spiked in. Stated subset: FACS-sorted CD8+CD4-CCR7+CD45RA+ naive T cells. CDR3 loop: CASSYPSTGAEETQYF. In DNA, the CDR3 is TGTGCCAGCAGCTACCCCTCGACAGGGGCCGAAGAGACCCAGTACTTC.